This note documents a single T cell receptor (beta chain) sequence. This clonotype was found a few times. Its antigen target is currently unknown. Base-call qualities are not available, and no considerably larger clone is one nucleotide away. This sample was included in a study of CD8 T cells in ankylosing spondylitis (dated by TCRdb to 2015 to 2018). For the study in its entirety: To find TCR variants linked to disease, the study profiled T cell receptor beta repertoires in ankylosing spondylitis patients and healthy donors. The whole study cohort included over a hundred healthy donors and under 30 ankylosing spondylitis patients. Samples of peripheral blood were taken, and for ankylosing spondylitis patients, synovial fluid was collected as well.

Summary of the overall study and its limitations: According to the report, matched synovial fluid samples from ankylosing spondylitis patients were significantly enriched for the disease-linked clones. Blood from ankylosing spondylitis patients appeared to be characterized by a TCR beta motif made up of several highly homologous amino acid variants. Some motif variants were previously reported in synovial fluid and blood of reactive arthritis patients, suggesting common disease-initiation mechanisms. In peripheral blood, the disease-linked clones were found at relatively low frequencies and had a CD8+ phenotype.

These reads were obtained on an Illumina HiSeq 2500. Quantitative 5'-RACE with molecular barcodes was the method used to prepare the TCR beta libraries. The paper's data handling went like this. Disease-linked TCR variants were identified with a new computational method built on a probabilistic model of VDJ rearrangement. TCRdb handled the public reads itself, with Q25 trimming in fastp and clone calling in MiXCR, and kept productive beta chains. Rows merge per CDR3 protein into single entries with the most common DNA and genes. These V and J calls rely on TCRdb rather than the paper's analysis. Recorded for this sample are 350,000 or so distinct CDR3 sequences; roughly 8% of them occurred a single time. The top ten clones comprise just over 14% of the sample. V and J lose 1 base and 0 bases, and a span of 13 bases separates them. Its CDR3 holds 16 amino acids, cysteine through phenylalanine. Only the CDR3 DNA stays, 48 bases, in frame from base 1. From the germline V gene, CDR1 is SQVTM and CDR2 is ANQGSEA.

The chain links TRBV29-1 with TRBJ2-1, with the D gene not confidently named. Sequenced: blood, either unsorted or a sorted T cell fraction (not recorded which). This sequence originates from a male donor with ankylosing spondylitis. This receptor has the CDR3 CSVEAPEWGSYNEQFF. The DNA reads TGCAGCGTTGAAGCCCCTGAGTGGGGCTCCTACAATGAGCAGTTCTTC.